One sample yielded the 16 T cell receptor beta chains listed below, sequenced in a study of T cells in Graves' hyperthyroidism and ophthalmopathy. The TCR beta CDR3 regions underwent amplification using RNA transcripts as the source. Initially, a first-round RT-PCR of the TCR CDR3 employed the HTBI primer set. Via MiXCR, TCRdb re-called the multiplex PCR reads, giving one row per CDR3 protein. The table has roughly 740,000 distinct CDR3 sequences, over 15% seen once. Sequencing was carried out using blood. Receptors originate from a man younger than 30 with Graves' hyperthyroidism.

This clonotype was seen at least ten times. The chain joins TRBV6-5 to TRBJ1-6; maybe TRBD1 (6 bases). The ends were cut back, 0 bases at V and 9 bases at J, with 12 bases in the middle. Germline-derived CDR1 and CDR2 are MNHEY and SVGAGI. This CDR3 comprises 15 residues. The CDR3 bases are TGTGCCAGCAGTTACTCAGAAGGGGGTAGTTCACCCCTCCACTTT. Translated: CASSYSEGGSSPLHF.

This clonotype has a count of ten or more. The rearrangement uses TRBV27 and TRBJ1-1; the D is unclear. The CDR3 runs 16 residues. V lost 3 bases to trimming and J lost 3 bases, with 17 bases between them. The germline gives CDR1 MNHEY, CDR2 SMNVEV (reference sequence). CDR3 in amino acids: CASSFKLRTVDTEAFF. CDR3 coding DNA: TGTGCCAGCAGTTTCAAACTCAGGACCGTCGACACTGAAGCTTTCTTT.

The rearrangement uses TRBV7-9 and TRBJ1-4, with unresolved D. V lost 0 bases to trimming and J lost 4 bases, with 0 bases between them. The germline V gene has CDR1 SEHNR and CDR2 FQNEAQ (reference sequence). This CDR3 has 12 residues. As DNA, the CDR3 is TGTGCCAGCAGCTTAGCTAATGAAAAACTGTTTTTT. Translated: CASSLANEKLFF. Filled out from reference TRBV7-9 and TRBJ1-4, the complete variable domain reads DTGVSQNPRHKITKRGQNVTFRCDPISEHNRLYWYRQTLGQGPEFLTYFQNEAQLEKSRLLSDRFSAERPKGSFSTLEIQRTEQGDSAMYLCASSLANEKLFFGSGTQLSVL.

This clonotype has a count of ten or more. The chain joins TRBV28 to TRBJ2-1; 13 positions agree with TRBD2. V was pared by 6 bases and J by 8 bases, with 10 bases of the junction left unmatched. Germline V lookup: CDR1 MDHEN, CDR2 SYDVKM. The CDR3 is 16 amino acids. The CDR3 DNA sequence: TGTGCCAGCAGACCTGGGACTAGCGGGATGCAGGATGAGCAGTTCTTC. This gives the protein CASRPGTSGMQDEQFF. Variable domain in full (rest from reference TRBV28 and TRBJ2-1): DVKVTQSSRYLVKRTGEKVFLECVQDMDHENMFWYRQDPGLGLRLIYFSYDVKMKEKGDIPEGYSVSREKKERFSLILESASTNQTSMYLCASRPGTSGMQDEQFFGPGTRLTVL.

This clonotype was seen at least ten times. The chain is built from TRBV12-3 or TRBV12-4 and TRBJ2-7; 11 bases agree with TRBD1. Trimming cost V 5 bases and J 1 base; bases outside gene matches: 4. The CDR3 has 15 residues. CDR3 DNA: TGTGCCAGCAGTACCGGGACAGGGGGTTCCTACGAGCAGTACTTC. It codes for CASSTGTGGSYEQYF.

Only a few counts were recorded for this clonotype. The chain carries TRBV5-8 and TRBJ2-3; TRBD2 is a possible D gene (6 bases). Trimming cost V 2 bases and J 7 bases, with 11 bases left between them. The germline V gene has CDR1 SGHTS and CDR2 YDEGEE. The CDR3 runs 13 residues. CDR3 in DNA: TGTGCCAGCAGCTTCGAAGGGAGGAATACGCAGTATTTT. Residues: CASSFEGRNTQYF.

This clonotype turned up a few times. The rearrangement links TRBV19 to TRBJ2-7; 9 bases agree with TRBD1. The CDR3 extends over 14 amino acids. The V segment lost 8 bases and the J segment 5 bases; nucleotides outside the gene matches: 10. Germline CDR1 LNHDA, CDR2 SQIVND (reference sequence). This chain's CDR3 is CASGNRDRVNEQYF. The CDR3 DNA reads TGTGCCAGTGGAAACCGGGACAGGGTCAACGAGCAGTACTTC.

This chain links TRBV5-1 with TRBJ1-4; D possibly corresponds to TRBD1 (5 bases). V was shortened by 4 bases and J by 10 bases, with 11 bases between the two germline ends. Germline values: CDR1 SGHRS, CDR2 YFSETQ. The CDR3 is made up of 12 amino acids. The CDR3 region is CASSQVGGKLFF. The DNA for the CDR3 is TGCGCCAGCAGCCAGGTCGGGGGAAAACTGTTTTTT.

This clonotype was seen ten or more times. V and J are TRBV30 and TRBJ2-3; TRBD1 or TRBD2 may be the D gene (5 bases each). V was pared by 2 bases and J by 8 bases, with 11 bases between. CDR1 GTSNPN and CDR2 SVGIG come from the germline V gene (reference sequence). The CDR3 length is 12 residues. The CDR3 bases are TGTGCCTGGAGTCCCCCGGGGCCTACGCAGTATTTT. It encodes CAWSPPGPTQYF.

The V call is TRBV4-1, the J call TRBJ2-6; 7 nucleotides match TRBD2. Germline trimming cut 6 bases from V and 2 bases from J; bases unmatched to any gene: 1. Per germline, CDR1 MGHRA and CDR2 YSYEKL. The CDR3 is 14 residues long. CDR3 protein: CASRRGTGANVLTF. CDR3 nucleotides: TGCGCCAGCAGGCGGGGGACTGGGGCCAACGTCCTGACTTTC.

This clonotype was recorded at least ten times. The chain employs TRBV28 and TRBJ2-5; 9 bases agree with TRBD1. Germline CDR1 reads MDHEN; CDR2 reads SYDVKM. V trimming: 5 bases; J trimming: 3 bases; junction bases outside the gene matches: 7. The CDR3 is 15 amino acids. The CDR3 region is CASSTPGQGKETQYF. The CDR3 bases are TGTGCCAGCAGTACCCCGGGACAGGGAAAAGAGACCCAGTACTTC.

The CDR3 coding sequence is TGTGCCAGCACCCAAAGGGACAGGAACACCGGGGAGCTGTTTTTT. Encoded protein: CASTQRDRNTGELFF. The chain uses TRBV7-2 and TRBJ2-2; 7 bases map to TRBD1. With 7 bases clipped from V and 1 base from J, the junction kept 6 bases outside the gene matches. From germline, CDR1 is SGHTA and CDR2 FQGNSA. This CDR3 contains 15 residues. Based on the CDR3 plus reference TRBV7-2 and TRBJ2-2, the full variable domain is GAGVSQSPSNKVTEKGKDVELRCDPISGHTALYWYRQSLGQGLEFLIYFQGNSAPDKSGLPSDRFSAERTGGSVSTLTIQRTQQEDSAVYLCASTQRDRNTGELFFGEGSRLTVL.

This sequence joins TRBV9 and TRBJ1-3; tentative D call: TRBD1 (6 bases). This CDR3 contains 15 residues. V was shortened by 4 bases and J by 3 bases, with 14 bases between the two germline ends. Germline CDR1 is SGDLS and CDR2 is YYNGEE. This CDR3 is CASSSRGANGNTIYF. DNA of the CDR3: TGTGCCAGCAGCTCCCGGGGGGCGAATGGAAACACCATATATTTT.

This chain uses TRBV20-1 with TRBJ1-6; D perhaps matches TRBD1 (6 bases). V lost 3 bases, J lost 10 bases, and 13 bases lay in between. This CDR3 region has 13 residues. CDR1 and CDR2 (germline): DFQATT, SNEGSKA (reference sequence). The CDR3 loop is CSARGGLGSPLHF. The CDR3 nucleotides read TGCAGTGCTAGGGGGGGCTTAGGGTCACCCCTCCACTTT.

A few counts support this clonotype. This chain links TRBV9 with TRBJ2-7, with TRBD2 as a possible D gene (5 bases). The CDR3 has 15 residues. The V and J ends lost 7 bases and 2 bases respectively, with 19 bases between them. Germline-derived CDR1 and CDR2 are SGDLS and YYNGEE. CDR3 residues: CASFVWSGGTYEQYF. In DNA form, the CDR3 reads TGTGCCAGCTTCGTCTGGTCAGGAGGCACCTACGAGCAGTACTTC.

There are a few counts of this clonotype. V is TRBV4-3 and J is TRBJ2-1, with D uncertain. The CDR3 consists of 16 residues. The ends were cut back, 4 bases at V and 5 bases at J, with 18 bases in the middle. CDR1 is LGHNA and CDR2 is YSLEER in the germline V gene. The CDR3 here is CASSPQEARVDNEQFF. CDR3 coding DNA: TGCGCCAGCAGCCCTCAAGAGGCTAGGGTCGACAATGAGCAGTTCTTC.